This T cell receptor beta chain is drawn from a study of lymphopenia after photon versus proton radiotherapy. Concerning this clone itself: No antigen is known for it.

Some clones are missing from TCRdb's copy, which holds only in-frame ones; the method was immunoSEQ multiplex PCR. Seen here are fewer than 25,000 clones, 80% to 90% observed once, and the top ten hold over 2.5%. Overall study results and limits: Better survival with proton therapy was suggested as possible, not demonstrated. Larger post-nadir TCR diversity loss correlated inversely with survival in deceased patients. Post-nadir diversity loss with photons came from oligoclonal expansion, particularly CD8+ Temra cells. Under photons, naive T cells and diversity fell while effector/memory populations rose.

Looked up from germline, CDR1 is SGDLS and CDR2 is YYNGEE. There are 15 residues in the CDR3. Trimming removed 5 bases from V and 4 bases from J, with 15 bases in between. The chain has TRBV9 and TRBJ2-2; D is possibly TRBD1 or TRBD2 (5 bases each). This clonotype originated in a woman aged 50 to 60 with pancreatic cancer. The starting material was peripheral blood, obtained from a patient treated with photon-based radiotherapy. In DNA, the CDR3 is TGTGCCAGCAGTCTACCCGGGACGTCCACCGGGGAGCTGTTTTTT. Protein: CASSLPGTSTGELFF.